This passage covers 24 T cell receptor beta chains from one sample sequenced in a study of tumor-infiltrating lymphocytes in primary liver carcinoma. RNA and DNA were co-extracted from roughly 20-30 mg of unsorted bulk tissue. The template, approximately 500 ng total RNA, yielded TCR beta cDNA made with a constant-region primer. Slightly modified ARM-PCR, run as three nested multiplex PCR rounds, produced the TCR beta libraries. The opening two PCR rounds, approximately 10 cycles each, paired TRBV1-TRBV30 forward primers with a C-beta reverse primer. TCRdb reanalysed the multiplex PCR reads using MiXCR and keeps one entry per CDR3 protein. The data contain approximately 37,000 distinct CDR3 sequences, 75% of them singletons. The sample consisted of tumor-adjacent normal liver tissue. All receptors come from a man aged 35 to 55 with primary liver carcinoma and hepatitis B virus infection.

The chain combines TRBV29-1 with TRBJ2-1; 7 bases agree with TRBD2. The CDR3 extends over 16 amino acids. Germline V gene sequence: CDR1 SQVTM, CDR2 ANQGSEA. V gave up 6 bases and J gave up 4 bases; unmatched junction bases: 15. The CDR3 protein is CSVEFLELAEYNEQFF. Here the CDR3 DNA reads TGCAGCGTGGAATTTTTGGAGCTAGCGGAGTACAATGAGCAGTTCTTC.

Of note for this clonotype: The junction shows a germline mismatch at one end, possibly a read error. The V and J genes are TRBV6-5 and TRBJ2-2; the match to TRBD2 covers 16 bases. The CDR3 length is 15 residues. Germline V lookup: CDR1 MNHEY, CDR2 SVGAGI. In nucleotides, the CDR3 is TGTGCCAGCAGTTCCGCGGGACTAGCGGGAGGGGGGCTGTTGTTT. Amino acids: CASSSAGLAGGGLLF.

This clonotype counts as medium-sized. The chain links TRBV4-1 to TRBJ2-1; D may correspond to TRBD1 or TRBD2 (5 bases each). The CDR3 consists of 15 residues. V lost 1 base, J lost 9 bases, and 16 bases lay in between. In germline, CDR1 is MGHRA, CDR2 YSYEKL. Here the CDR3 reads CASSQGEGFIGEQFF. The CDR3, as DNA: TGCGCCAGCAGCCAAGGAGAGGGGTTCATCGGTGAGCAGTTCTTC.

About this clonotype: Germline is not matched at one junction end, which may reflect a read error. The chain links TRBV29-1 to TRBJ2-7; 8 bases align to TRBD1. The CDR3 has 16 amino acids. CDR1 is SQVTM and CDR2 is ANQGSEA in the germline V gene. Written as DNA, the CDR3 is TGCAGCGCCATGACATCTGGGACAGGCACTACCTACGAGCGGTATTTC. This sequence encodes CSAMTSGTGTTYERYF.

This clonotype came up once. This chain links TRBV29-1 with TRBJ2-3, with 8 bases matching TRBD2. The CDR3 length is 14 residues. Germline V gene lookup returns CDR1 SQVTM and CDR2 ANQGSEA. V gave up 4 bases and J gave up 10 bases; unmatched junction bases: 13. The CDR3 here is CSVVASGPTGAQYF. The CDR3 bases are TGCAGCGTTGTTGCTAGCGGGCCGACCGGAGCGCAGTATTTT.

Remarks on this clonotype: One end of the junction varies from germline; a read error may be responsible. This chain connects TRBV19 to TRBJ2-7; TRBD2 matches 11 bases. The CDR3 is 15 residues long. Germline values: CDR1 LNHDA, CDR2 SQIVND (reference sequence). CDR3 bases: TGTGCCAATAGTACGGGACTAGCGGTACCCTACGAGCATTACTTC. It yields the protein CANSTGLAVPYEHYF.

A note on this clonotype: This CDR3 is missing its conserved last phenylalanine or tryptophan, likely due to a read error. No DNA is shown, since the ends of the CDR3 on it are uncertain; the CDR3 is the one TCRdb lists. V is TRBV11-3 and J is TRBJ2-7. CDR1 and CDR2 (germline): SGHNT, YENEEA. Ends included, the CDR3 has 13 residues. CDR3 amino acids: CGSSFGVLGEHYL.

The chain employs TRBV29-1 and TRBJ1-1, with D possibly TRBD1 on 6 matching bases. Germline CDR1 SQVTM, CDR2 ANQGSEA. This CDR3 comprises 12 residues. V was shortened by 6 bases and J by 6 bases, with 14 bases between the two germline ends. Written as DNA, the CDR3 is TGCAGCGTCTCACAGGGCGGGGCTGAAGCTTTCTTT. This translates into CSVSQGGAEAFF.

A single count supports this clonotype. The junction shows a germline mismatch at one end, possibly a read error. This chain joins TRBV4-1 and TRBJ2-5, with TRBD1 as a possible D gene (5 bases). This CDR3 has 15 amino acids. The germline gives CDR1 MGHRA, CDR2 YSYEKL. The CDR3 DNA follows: TGCACCAGCAGCCAGGGCATAGTGCTAGAGGAGACCCAGTACTTC. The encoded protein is CTSSQGIVLEETQYF.

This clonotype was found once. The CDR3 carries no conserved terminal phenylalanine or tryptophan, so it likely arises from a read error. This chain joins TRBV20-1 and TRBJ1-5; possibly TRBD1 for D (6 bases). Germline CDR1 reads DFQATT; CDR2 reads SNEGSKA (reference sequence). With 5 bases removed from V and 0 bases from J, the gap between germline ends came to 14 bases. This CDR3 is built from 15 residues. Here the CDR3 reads CSAEEQGDSNQPQHI. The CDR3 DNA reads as TGCAGTGCTGAGGAACAGGGAGATAGCAATCAGCCCCAGCATATT.

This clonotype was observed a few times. The CDR3 here is CSVEDSSSTFEQYF. The CDR3 nucleotides are TGCAGCGTTGAAGACTCCTCTTCCACCTTCGAGCAGTACTTC. The chain uses TRBV29-1 and TRBJ2-7; D is undetermined. Between the trimmed V and J ends, which lost 0 bases and 6 bases, there was a span of 15 bases. CDR3 length: 14 amino acids. In germline, CDR1 is SQVTM, CDR2 ANQGSEA.

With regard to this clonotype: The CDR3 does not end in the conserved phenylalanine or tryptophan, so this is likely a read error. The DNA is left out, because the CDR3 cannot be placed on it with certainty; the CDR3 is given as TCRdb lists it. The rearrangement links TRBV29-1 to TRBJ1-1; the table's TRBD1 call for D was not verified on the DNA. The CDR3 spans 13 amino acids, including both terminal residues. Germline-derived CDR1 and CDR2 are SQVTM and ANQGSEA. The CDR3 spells CSALQGANAEALC.

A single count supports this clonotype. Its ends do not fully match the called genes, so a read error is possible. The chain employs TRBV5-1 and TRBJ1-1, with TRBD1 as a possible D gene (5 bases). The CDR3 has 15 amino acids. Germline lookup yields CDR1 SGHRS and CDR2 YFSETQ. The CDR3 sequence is CAGSLVIVGDTEAFF. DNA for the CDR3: TGCGCCGGCAGCTTGGTTATAGTGGGGGACACTGAAGCTTTCTTT.

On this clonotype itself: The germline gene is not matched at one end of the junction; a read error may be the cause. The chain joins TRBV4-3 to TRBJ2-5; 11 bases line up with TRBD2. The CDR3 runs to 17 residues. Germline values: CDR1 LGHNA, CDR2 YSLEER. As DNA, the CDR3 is TGCGCAAGCAGCCAAGAGGCTAGCGGGAGGACTGGTGAGACCCAGTACTTC. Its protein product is CASSQEASGRTGETQYF.

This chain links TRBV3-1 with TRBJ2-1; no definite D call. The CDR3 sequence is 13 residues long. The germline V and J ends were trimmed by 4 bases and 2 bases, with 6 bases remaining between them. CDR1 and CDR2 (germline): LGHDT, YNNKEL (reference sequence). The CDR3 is CASSLWPYNEQFF. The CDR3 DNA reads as TGTGCCAGCAGCCTGTGGCCCTACAATGAGCAGTTCTTC.

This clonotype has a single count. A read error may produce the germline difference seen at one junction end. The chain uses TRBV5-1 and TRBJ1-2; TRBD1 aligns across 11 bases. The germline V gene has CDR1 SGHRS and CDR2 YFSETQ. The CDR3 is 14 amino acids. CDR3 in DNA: TGCGCCAGCAGTTCTTGGACAGGGGGCGATGGCTACGCCTTC. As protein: CASSSWTGGDGYAF.

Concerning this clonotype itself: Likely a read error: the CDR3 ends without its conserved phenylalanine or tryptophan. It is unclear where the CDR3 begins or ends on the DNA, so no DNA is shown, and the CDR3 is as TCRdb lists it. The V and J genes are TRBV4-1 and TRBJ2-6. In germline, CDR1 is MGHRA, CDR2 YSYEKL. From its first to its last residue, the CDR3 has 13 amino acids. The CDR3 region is CASSQVGANVLIL.

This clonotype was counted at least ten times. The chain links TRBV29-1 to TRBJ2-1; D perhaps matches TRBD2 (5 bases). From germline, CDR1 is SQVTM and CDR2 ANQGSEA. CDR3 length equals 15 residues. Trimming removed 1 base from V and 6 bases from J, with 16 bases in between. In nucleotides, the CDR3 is TGCAGCGTTGAAGGGCACGAGGGTAGTTTCAATGAGCAGTTCTTC. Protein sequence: CSVEGHEGSFNEQFF.

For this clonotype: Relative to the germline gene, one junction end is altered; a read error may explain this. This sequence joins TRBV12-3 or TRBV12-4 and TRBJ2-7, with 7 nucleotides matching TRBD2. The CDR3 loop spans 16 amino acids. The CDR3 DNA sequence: TGTGCCAGCAGTTTGGACCTCGGCACTAGCGTCTACGAGCAGAACTTC. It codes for CASSLDLGTSVYEQNF.

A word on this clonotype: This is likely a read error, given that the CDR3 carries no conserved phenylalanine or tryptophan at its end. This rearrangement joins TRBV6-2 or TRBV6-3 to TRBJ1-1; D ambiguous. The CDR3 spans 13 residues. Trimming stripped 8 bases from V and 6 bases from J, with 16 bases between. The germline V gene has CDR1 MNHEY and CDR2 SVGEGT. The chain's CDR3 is CASREDGWAEAFL. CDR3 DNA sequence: TGTGCCAGCCGGGAAGACGGCTGGGCTGAAGCTTTCCTT.

The CDR3 region has the DNA TGTGCCATGACATGGACTAGCGGGAGCGGAGATACGCAGTATTTT. Encoded protein: CAMTWTSGSGDTQYF. The chain recombines TRBV12-3 or TRBV12-4 with TRBJ2-3; TRBD2 matches at 13 bases. With 10 bases clipped from V and 5 bases from J, the junction kept 9 bases outside the gene matches. This CDR3 contains 15 residues.

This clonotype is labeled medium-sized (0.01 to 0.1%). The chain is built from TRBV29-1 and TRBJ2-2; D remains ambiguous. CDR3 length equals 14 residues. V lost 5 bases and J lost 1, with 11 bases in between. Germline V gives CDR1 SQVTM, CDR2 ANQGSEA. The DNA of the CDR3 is TGCAGCGTTTCCGGGCCGGGGAACACCGGGGAGCTGTTTTTT. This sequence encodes CSVSGPGNTGELFF.

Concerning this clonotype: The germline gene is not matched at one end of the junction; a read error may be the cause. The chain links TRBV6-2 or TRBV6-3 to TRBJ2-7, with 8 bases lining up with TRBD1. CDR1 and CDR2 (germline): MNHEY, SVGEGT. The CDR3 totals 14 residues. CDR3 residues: CASTPEDRVYEHYF. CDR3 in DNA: TGTGCCAGCACCCCTGAGGACAGGGTCTACGAGCACTATTTC.

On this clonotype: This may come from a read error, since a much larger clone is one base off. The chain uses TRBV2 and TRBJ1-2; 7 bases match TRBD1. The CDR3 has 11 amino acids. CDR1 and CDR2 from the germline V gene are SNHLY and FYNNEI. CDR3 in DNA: TGTGCCAGCCGTACTTGGGGGGACAGTCCCTTC. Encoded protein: CASRTWGDSPF. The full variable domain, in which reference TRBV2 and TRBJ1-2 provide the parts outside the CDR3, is EPEVTQTPSHQVTQMGQEVILRCVPISNHLYFYWYRQILGQKVEFLVSFYNNEISEKSEIFDDQFSVERPDGSNFTLKIRSTKLEDSAMYFCASRTWGDSPFGSGTRLTVV.